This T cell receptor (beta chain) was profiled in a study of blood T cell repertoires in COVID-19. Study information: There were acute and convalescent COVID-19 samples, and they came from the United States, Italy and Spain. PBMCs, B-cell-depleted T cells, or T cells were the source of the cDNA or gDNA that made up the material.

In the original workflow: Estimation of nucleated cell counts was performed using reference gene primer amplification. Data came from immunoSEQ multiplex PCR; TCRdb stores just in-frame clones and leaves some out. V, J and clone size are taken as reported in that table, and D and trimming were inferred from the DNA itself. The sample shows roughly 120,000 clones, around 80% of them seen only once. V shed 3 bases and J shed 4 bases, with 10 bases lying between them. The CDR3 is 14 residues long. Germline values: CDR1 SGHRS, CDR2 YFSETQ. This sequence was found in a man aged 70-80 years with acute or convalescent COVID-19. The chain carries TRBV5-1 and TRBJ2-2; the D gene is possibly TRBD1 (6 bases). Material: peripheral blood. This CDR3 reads CASSWGHRTGELFF. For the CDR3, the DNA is TGCGCCAGCAGCTGGGGACACCGCACCGGGGAGCTGTTTTTT. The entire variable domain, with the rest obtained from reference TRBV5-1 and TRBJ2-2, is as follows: KAGVTQTPRYLIKTRGQQVTLSCSPISGHRSVSWYQQTPGQGLQFLFEYFSETQRNKGNFPGRFSGRQFSNSRSEMNVSTLELGDSALYLCASSWGHRTGELFFGEGSRLTVL.